One sample yielded the 12 T cell receptor beta chains listed below, sequenced in a study of monozygotic twins with inflammatory bowel disease. TCRdb re-called the 5' RACE reads and catalogs CDR3 proteins one per entry, DNA excluded. The sample features 350,000 to 550,000 distinct CDR3 sequences, with about 2.2% in its top ten. The sequenced sample consisted of blood. The source of these receptors is a human donor with ulcerative colitis or Crohn's disease, or a healthy co-twin of an affected twin (not recorded which).

This chain links TRBV4-1 with TRBJ2-4; TCRdb designates TRBD1, a call that cannot be tested without DNA. CDR1 and CDR2 from the germline V gene are MGHRA and YSYEKL. This CDR3 has 13 residues. The CDR3 reads CASSRDGKNIQYF.

This chain joins TRBV12-3 or TRBV12-4 and TRBJ2-2; TCRdb picks TRBD1, but there is no DNA to check that call. The CDR3 has 16 amino acids. The CDR3 region is CASSPAGEGATGELFF.

The rearrangement links TRBV11-2 to TRBJ2-3; the TRBD2 assignment by TCRdb is unverifiable without DNA. Germline lookup yields CDR1 SGHAT and CDR2 FQNNGV. The CDR3 is 16 amino acids. CDR3 sequence: CASSPGTYPSTDTQYF.

The V call is TRBV14, the J call TRBJ1-3; as DNA is missing, the TRBD1 call by TCRdb cannot be tested. Germline values: CDR1 SGHDN, CDR2 FVKESK. The CDR3 is 15 residues long. CDR3 sequence reads: CASSLYRDFGNTIYF.

This sequence joins TRBV5-4 and TRBJ1-2; TCRdb outputs TRBD1, but without DNA this stays unchecked. CDR1 and CDR2 from the germline V gene are SGHNT and YYREEE (reference sequence). The CDR3 runs to 16 residues. CDR3 in amino acids: CASSSKEGGDSYGYTF.

The chain couples TRBV20-1 to TRBJ2-7; TCRdb names TRBD1, which stays unverified in the absence of DNA. The V gene's germline CDR1 is DFQATT and CDR2 SNEGSKA (reference sequence). This CDR3 has 15 residues. The CDR3 spells CSARDLSTGEAEQYF.

The chain carries TRBV29-1 and TRBJ2-7. The CDR3 loop spans 13 amino acids. CDR1 SQVTM and CDR2 ANQGSEA come from the germline V gene. This CDR3 reads CSVERRDSYEQYF.

The chain uses TRBV29-1 and TRBJ1-4. Germline CDR1 and CDR2: SQVTM and ANQGSEA. The CDR3 runs to 15 residues. The CDR3 protein is CSVTEGSGSNEKLFF.

V and J are TRBV5-5 and TRBJ2-1; without DNA, the TCRdb call of TRBD2 cannot be checked. Germline V CDR1 and CDR2: SGHKS, YYEKEE (reference sequence). The CDR3 is 13 amino acids. This CDR3 is CASSATSVWEQFF.

This chain joins TRBV20-1 and TRBJ2-1; without DNA, the TCRdb call of TRBD1 cannot be checked. This CDR3 is built from 16 residues. The germline CDR1 and CDR2 sequences are DFQATT and SNEGSKA (reference sequence). CDR3: CSARDPGTGITSEQFF.

The chain uses TRBV12-3 or TRBV12-4 and TRBJ2-7. The CDR3 has 13 residues. CDR3 loop: CASSFWGGSEQYF.

The chain carries TRBV7-6 and TRBJ1-2. CDR3 length: 16 amino acids. Germline lookup yields CDR1 SGHVS and CDR2 FNYEAQ. This CDR3 is CASSLDVTFGGSGYTF.